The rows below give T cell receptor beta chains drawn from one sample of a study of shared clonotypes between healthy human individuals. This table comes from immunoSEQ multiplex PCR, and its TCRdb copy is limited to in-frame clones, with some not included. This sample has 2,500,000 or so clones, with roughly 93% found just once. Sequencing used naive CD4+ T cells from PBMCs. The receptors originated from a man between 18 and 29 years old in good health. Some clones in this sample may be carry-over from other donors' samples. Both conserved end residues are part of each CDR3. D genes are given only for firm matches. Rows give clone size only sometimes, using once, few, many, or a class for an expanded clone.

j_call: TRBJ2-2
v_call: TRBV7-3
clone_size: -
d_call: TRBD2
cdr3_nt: TGTGCCAGCAGCCCTACTAGCGGGAGTCCCGGGGAGCTGTTTTTT
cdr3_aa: CASSPTSGSPGELFF

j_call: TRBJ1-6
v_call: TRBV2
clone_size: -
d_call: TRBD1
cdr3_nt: TGTGCCAGCAGGGACAGGGCCGATAATTCACCCCTCCACTTT
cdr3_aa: CASRDRADNSPLHF

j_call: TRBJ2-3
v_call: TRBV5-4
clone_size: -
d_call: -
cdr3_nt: TGTGCCAGCAGCCTGTCGATGGATCCCACAGATACGCAGTATTTT
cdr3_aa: CASSLSMDPTDTQYF

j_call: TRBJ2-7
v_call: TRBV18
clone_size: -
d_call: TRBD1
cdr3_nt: TGTGCCAGCTCACCAGACAGGGTCGGGTACTACGAGCAGTACTTC
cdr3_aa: CASSPDRVGYYEQYF

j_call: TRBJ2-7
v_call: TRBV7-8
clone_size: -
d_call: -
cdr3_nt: TGTGCCAGCAGCTTAGACGTGGGTTACGAGCAGTACTTC
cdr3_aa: CASSLDVGYEQYF

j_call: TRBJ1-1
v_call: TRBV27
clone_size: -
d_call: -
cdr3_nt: TGTGCCAGCAGTTTAAATTACGCTTTAATGAACACTGAAGCTTTCTTT
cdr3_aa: CASSLNYALMNTEAFF

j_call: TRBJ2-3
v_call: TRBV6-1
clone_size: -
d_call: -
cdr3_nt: TGTGCCAGCAGTGAAGCTGGTGTAGAAACAGATACGCAGTATTTT
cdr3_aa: CASSEAGVETDTQYF

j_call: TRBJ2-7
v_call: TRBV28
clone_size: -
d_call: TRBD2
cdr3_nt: TGTGCCAGCAGTCCGACCGGGACTAGGCACTACGAGCAGTACTTC
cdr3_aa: CASSPTGTRHYEQYF

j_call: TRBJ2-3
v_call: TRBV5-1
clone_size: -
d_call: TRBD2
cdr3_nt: TGCGCCAGCAGCTTCACCGGGAGGGCTAGCACAGATACGCAGTATTTT
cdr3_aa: CASSFTGRASTDTQYF

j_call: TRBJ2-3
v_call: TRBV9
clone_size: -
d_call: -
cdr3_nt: TGTGCCAGCAGCGTAGTTTGGGATACCACAGATACGCAGTATTTT
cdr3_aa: CASSVVWDTTDTQYF

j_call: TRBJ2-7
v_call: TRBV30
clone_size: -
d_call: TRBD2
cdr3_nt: TGTGCCTGGAGGCTCCTCACGGCGGGAGGTGAGCAGTACTTC
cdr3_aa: CAWRLLTAGGEQYF

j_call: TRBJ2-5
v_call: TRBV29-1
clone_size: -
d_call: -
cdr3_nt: TGCAGCGCCCCAGGGGGGTCGGCCGGAGAGACCCAGTACTTC
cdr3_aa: CSAPGGSAGETQYF

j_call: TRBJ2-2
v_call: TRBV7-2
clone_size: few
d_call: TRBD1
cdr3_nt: TGTGCCAGCACCCCGGACAGGGCGACCGGGGAGCTGTTTTTT
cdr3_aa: CASTPDRATGELFF

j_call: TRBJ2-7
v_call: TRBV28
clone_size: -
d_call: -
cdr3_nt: TGTGCCAGCACACCTCGGGAGAGGCCTTACGAGCAGTACTTC
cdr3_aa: CASTPRERPYEQYF

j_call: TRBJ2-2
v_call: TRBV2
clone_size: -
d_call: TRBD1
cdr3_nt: TGTGCCAGCAGTTTATGGGGACAGGGGCCCGGGGAGCTGTTTTTT
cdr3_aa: CASSLWGQGPGELFF

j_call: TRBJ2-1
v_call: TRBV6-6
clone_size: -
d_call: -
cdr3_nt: TGTGCCAGCAGATCCCCCGGGGGAGGACCGAAGGGGCAGTTCTTC
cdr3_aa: CASRSPGGGPKGQFF

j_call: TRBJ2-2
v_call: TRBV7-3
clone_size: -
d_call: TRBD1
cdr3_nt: TGTGCCAGCAGCCTTCTAGGACAGGGGGCGCCCGGGGAGCTGTTTTTT
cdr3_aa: CASSLLGQGAPGELFF

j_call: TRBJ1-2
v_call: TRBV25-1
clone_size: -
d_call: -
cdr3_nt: TGTGCCAGCAGTGACGGGTTCGACTATGGCTACACCTTC
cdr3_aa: CASSDGFDYGYTF

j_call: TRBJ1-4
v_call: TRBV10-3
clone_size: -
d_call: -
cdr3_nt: TGTGCCAGCAGCATAGTCGGATTTGAAAAACTGTTTTTT
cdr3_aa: CASSIVGFEKLFF

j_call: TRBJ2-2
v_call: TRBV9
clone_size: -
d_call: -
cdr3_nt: TGTGCCAGCAGCGTTACCGTCGGGGAGCTGTTTTTT
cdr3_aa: CASSVTVGELFF

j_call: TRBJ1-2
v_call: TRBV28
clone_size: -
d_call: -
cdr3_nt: TGTGCCAGTAGGATAGCTTATGGCTACACCTTC
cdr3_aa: CASRIAYGYTF

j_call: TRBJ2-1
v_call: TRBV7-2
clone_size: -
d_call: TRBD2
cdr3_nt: TGTGCCAGCTACCGAGCGGGAGGGCCCTACAATGAGCAGTTCTTC
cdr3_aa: CASYRAGGPYNEQFF

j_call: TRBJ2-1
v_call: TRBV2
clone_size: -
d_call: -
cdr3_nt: TGTGCCAGCAGTGCGGACAGAGAGCAGTTCTTC
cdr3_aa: CASSADREQFF

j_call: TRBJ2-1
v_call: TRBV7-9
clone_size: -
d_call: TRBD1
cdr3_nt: TGTGCCAGCAGCTTACATTGGGACAGCAACAATGAGCAGTTCTTC
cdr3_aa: CASSLHWDSNNEQFF

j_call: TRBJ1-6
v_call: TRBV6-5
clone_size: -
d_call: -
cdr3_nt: TGTGCCAGCAGTTACAGCAGGGCACCTGCCAATTCACCCCTCCACTTT
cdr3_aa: CASSYSRAPANSPLHF

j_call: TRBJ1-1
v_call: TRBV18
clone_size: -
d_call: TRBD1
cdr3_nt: TGTGCCAGCACTTACTCTCGGACAGGGGCGGACACTGAAGCTTTCTTT
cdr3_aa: CASTYSRTGADTEAFF

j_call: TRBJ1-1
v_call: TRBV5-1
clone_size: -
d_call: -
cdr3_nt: TGCGCCAGCAGCTTGGCCGAGGCCGGGCGGACCTCCGCTGAAGCTTTCTTT
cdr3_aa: CASSLAEAGRTSAEAFF

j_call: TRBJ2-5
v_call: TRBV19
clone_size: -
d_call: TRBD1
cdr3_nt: TGTGCCAGTAGTATCGTGACAGGGCAACGGGAGACCCAGTACTTC
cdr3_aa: CASSIVTGQRETQYF

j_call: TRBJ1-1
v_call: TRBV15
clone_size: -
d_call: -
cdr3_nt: TGTGCCACCAGCAGGGCCGGGACAACGGTGAACACTGAAGCTTTCTTT
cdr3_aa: CATSRAGTTVNTEAFF

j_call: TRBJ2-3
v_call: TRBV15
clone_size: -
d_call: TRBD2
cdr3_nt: TGTGCCACCAGCAGAGAAGGGACTAGCGGGATTGGCACAGATACGCAGTATTTT
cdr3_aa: CATSREGTSGIGTDTQYF

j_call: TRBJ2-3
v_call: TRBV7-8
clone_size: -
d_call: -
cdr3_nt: TGTGCCAGCAGCTTAGCATCAGATACGCAGTATTTT
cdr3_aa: CASSLASDTQYF

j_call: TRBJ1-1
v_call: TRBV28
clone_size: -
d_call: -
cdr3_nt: TGTGCCAGCAGTTTACGGGGTAGGACTGAAGCTTTCTTT
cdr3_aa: CASSLRGRTEAFF

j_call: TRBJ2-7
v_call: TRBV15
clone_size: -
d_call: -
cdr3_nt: TGTGCCACCAGTCGCGATCAGGGCGCCTACGAGCAGTACTTC
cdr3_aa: CATSRDQGAYEQYF

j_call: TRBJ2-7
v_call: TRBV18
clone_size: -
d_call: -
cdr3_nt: TGTGCCAGCTCACCATACGGCAGAGGGGGGCCTTACTCCTACGAGCAGTACTTC
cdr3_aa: CASSPYGRGGPYSYEQYF

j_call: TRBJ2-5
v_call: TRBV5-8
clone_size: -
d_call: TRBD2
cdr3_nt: TGTGCCAGCAGGAGCGGGAGGATATTAGAGACCCAGTACTTC
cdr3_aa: CASRSGRILETQYF

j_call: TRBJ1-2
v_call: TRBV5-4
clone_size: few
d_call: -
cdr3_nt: TGTGCCAGCAGCCCCGGGGGACTCACCAACTATGGCTACACCTTC
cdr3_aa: CASSPGGLTNYGYTF

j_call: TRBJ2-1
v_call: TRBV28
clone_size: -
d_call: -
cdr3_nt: TGTGCCAGCAACGCGGACAGAGACAATGAGCAGTTCTTC
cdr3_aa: CASNADRDNEQFF

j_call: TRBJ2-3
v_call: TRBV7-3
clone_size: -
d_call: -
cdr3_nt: TGTGCCAGCAGCTTAATGGGCCCTAGCACAGATACGCAGTATTTT
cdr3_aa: CASSLMGPSTDTQYF

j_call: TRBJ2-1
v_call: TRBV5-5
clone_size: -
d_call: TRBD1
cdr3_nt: TGTGCCAGCAGCTACCTCGGACAGGGCTCCTACAATGAGCAGTTCTTC
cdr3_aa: CASSYLGQGSYNEQFF

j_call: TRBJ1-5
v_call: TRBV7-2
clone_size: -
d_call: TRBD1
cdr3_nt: TGTGCCAGCAGCGCCAGGGGGGGGCAGTCAGGTCAGCCCCAGCATTTT
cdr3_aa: CASSARGGQSGQPQHF

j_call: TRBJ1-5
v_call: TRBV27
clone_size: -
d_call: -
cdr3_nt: -
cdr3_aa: CASSSSSGGYQPQHF

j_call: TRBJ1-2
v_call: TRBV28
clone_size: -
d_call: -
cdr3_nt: TGTGCCAGCAGCCCCCGAGGGTCTGGTCCGGGTGGCTACACCTTC
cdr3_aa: CASSPRGSGPGGYTF

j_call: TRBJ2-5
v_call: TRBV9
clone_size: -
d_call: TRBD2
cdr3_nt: TGTGCCAGCAGCTCACGACTAGCGGGAGGGTACGAGACCCAGTACTTC
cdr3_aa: CASSSRLAGGYETQYF

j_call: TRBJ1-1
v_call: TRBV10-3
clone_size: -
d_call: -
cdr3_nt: TGTGCCATCAGTGGGTCGGGTGGCACTGAAGCTTTCTTT
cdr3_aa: CAISGSGGTEAFF

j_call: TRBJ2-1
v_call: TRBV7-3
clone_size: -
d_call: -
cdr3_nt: TGTGCCAGCAGCTATGGTTTCGGCGTCTACAATGAGCAGTTCTTC
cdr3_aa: CASSYGFGVYNEQFF

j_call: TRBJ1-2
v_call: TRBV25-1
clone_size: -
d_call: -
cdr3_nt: TGTGCCAGCAGTGAATTGGCACTAAACTATGGCTACACCTTC
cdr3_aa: CASSELALNYGYTF

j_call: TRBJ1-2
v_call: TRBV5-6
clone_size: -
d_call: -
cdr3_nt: TGTGCCAGCAGCTTGAGTGGCCGGGTGTACTATGGCTACACCTTC
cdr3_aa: CASSLSGRVYYGYTF

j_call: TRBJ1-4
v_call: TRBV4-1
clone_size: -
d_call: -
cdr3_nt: TGCGCCAGCAGCCAAGAGGCGGTCCAGGGGCCTGCGAATCGGAAACTGTTTTTT
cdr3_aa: CASSQEAVQGPANRKLFF